A selection of T cell receptor beta chains follows, all from one sample in a study of T-cell memory formation after mild COVID-19. TCRdb recomputed calls from the 5' RACE reads with MiXCR, one row per CDR3 protein. The sample has roughly 250,000 distinct CDR3 sequences, about 15% seen once. Material: PBMCs or a T cell subset sorted from them (not recorded which). The receptors derive from a man aged 18 to 29 who had mild COVID-19 (a few samples of this study predate the infection). Cell type and time point are not known. Both conserved end residues are part of each CDR3. Fields, in order: V gene, D gene, J gene, clone size, CDR3 DNA, CDR3 protein. D genes are given only for firm matches. The size entry is marked missing in some rows and otherwise reads once, few, many or a size class.

>TRBV4-1|-|TRBJ1-2|-
TGCGCCAGCAGCGAATCTTTCTATGGCTACACCTTC
CASSESFYGYTF
>TRBV5-1|TRBD1|TRBJ2-5|few
TGCGCCAGCAGCTGGGCCGGGACAGGGGAAGAGACCCAGTACTTC
CASSWAGTGEETQYF
>TRBV20-1|TRBD2|TRBJ2-5|-
TGCAGTGCCCTACCAGCGAAAAGCGGGGGCCAAGAGACCCAGTACTTC
CSALPAKSGGQETQYF
>TRBV7-9|-|TRBJ2-7|few
TGTGCCAGCAGCTTAGAAGTAGGACCGGCGGCGCGATACGAGCAGTACTTC
CASSLEVGPAARYEQYF
>TRBV10-3|-|TRBJ1-1|few
TGTGCCATCAGTGAGTGGGGTTATGAAGCTTTCTTT
CAISEWGYEAFF
>TRBV7-9|TRBD1|TRBJ1-2|few
TGTGCCAGCAGCTCCTCCGGGACAGGGCGCCAAACCTTC
CASSSSGTGRQTF
>TRBV2|-|TRBJ1-5|-
TGTGCCAGCAGCCTTACAGGGTACGATCAGCCCCAGCATTTT
CASSLTGYDQPQHF
>TRBV18|-|TRBJ1-5|-
TGTGCCAGCTCCCCCAGGGAATCGAGCAATCAGCCCCAGCATTTT
CASSPRESSNQPQHF
>TRBV5-4|TRBD2|TRBJ2-5|-
TGTGCCAGCAGCCCGCCACTAGCGGCCTACGAGACCCAGTACTTC
CASSPPLAAYETQYF
>TRBV29-1|-|TRBJ1-2|few
TGCAGCGTTGCTGGCGGCAGGGTGGATGGCTACACCTTC
CSVAGGRVDGYTF
>TRBV4-3|TRBD2|TRBJ2-7|once
TGCGCCAGCAGCCCCAGGATAGCGGGGGACTCCTACGAGCAGTACTTC
CASSPRIAGDSYEQYF
>TRBV7-9|-|TRBJ2-7|-
TGTGCCAGCAGCAACGGGGCCTCCTACGAGCAGTACTTC
CASSNGASYEQYF
>TRBV5-1|-|TRBJ1-6|few
TGCGCCAGCAAGGTGTCCGGACAGATTAATTCACCCCTCCACTTT
CASKVSGQINSPLHF
>TRBV12-3/TRBV12-4|-|TRBJ2-4|-
TGTGCCAGCAGTAGCCTCCTCCGACAGAAAAACATTCAGTACTTC
CASSSLLRQKNIQYF
>TRBV4-3|-|TRBJ2-3|-
TGCGCCAGCAGCCAAGCGTCTACGCAGTATTTT
CASSQASTQYF
>TRBV7-2|TRBD1|TRBJ1-5|-
TGTGCCAGCAGCCGGGACAGGGGGGACAATCAGCCCCAGCATTTT
CASSRDRGDNQPQHF
>TRBV7-2|-|TRBJ1-5|many
TGTGCCAGCAGCCCCGGTGGAAATCAGCCCCAGCATTTT
CASSPGGNQPQHF
>TRBV12-3/TRBV12-4|TRBD1|TRBJ2-2|many
TGTGCCAGCAGTCTAGGGGGCGACACCGGGGAGCTGTTTTTT
CASSLGGDTGELFF
>TRBV20-1|TRBD2|TRBJ2-1|many
TGCAGTGCTAGGCCCCTAGCGGTCTCCTACAATGAGCAGTTCTTC
CSARPLAVSYNEQFF
>TRBV10-3|TRBD2|TRBJ2-5|-
TGTGCCATCAGTGGCCGTTCTAGCGGGGGTGCAGAGACCCAGTACTTC
CAISGRSSGGAETQYF
>TRBV12-3/TRBV12-4|TRBD1|TRBJ1-6|-
TGTGCCAGCGGTTCTGGACAGGGGGCATGGTCACCCCTCCACTTT
CASGSGQGAWSPLHF
>TRBV7-2|TRBD1|TRBJ1-3|-
TGTGCCAGCAGCTCGACAGGGGGCCCTGGAAACACCATATATTTT
CASSSTGGPGNTIYF
>TRBV7-2|TRBD2|TRBJ2-5|many
TGTGCCAGCAAAGCGGGGGCCTCCCTCCAAGAGACCCAGTACTTC
CASKAGASLQETQYF
>TRBV7-9|-|TRBJ1-3|few
TGTGCCAGCAGCTCAGTACAGGGCTACTCTGGAAACACCATATATTTT
CASSSVQGYSGNTIYF
>TRBV7-3|TRBD2|TRBJ2-3|-
TGTGCCAGCAGCCCAACCTCGCGGGGGTGGGGCACAGATACGCAGTATTTT
CASSPTSRGWGTDTQYF
>TRBV5-1|TRBD1|TRBJ2-7|few
TGCGCCAGCAGCTTAAGTCCCCGGACAGGGACTTTCTACGAGCAGTACTTC
CASSLSPRTGTFYEQYF
>TRBV5-5|-|TRBJ2-1|-
TGTGCCAGCAGCCAGGCAGGGGGGGCGGTCTACAATGAGCAGTTCTTC
CASSQAGGAVYNEQFF
>TRBV7-6|-|TRBJ2-3|many
TGTGCCAGCAGCCCGACTAGAGCAGATACGCAGTATTTT
CASSPTRADTQYF
>TRBV4-1|-|TRBJ2-2|-
TGCGCCAGCAGCCACCCCCGGGGGCGGAAGAACACCGGGGAGCTGTTTTTT
CASSHPRGRKNTGELFF
>TRBV7-2|-|TRBJ2-3|-
TGTGCCAGCAGCCGCACTAGCTCGGGAGATACGCAGTATTTT
CASSRTSSGDTQYF
>TRBV6-2/TRBV6-3|-|TRBJ2-2|few
TGTGCCAGCAGTTACAGATCACCCGGGGAGCTGTTTTTT
CASSYRSPGELFF
>TRBV29-1|-|TRBJ2-7|few
TGCAGCACCAGACGAGGTGCGGAGCAGTACTTC
CSTRRGAEQYF
>TRBV2|-|TRBJ1-6|few
TGTGCCAGCAGACCGGGATCTATTGATTCACCCCTCCACTTT
CASRPGSIDSPLHF
>TRBV20-1|-|TRBJ2-1|-
TGCAGTGCTCCCCGTGAGGGGTACAATGAGCAGTTCTTC
CSAPREGYNEQFF
>TRBV5-1|-|TRBJ2-3|-
TGCGCCAGCAGCTTTCGCGACCGGACAGATACGCAGTATTTT
CASSFRDRTDTQYF
>TRBV6-2/TRBV6-3|-|TRBJ1-5|-
TGTGCCAGCAGTTCTGGGCAGCCCCAGCATTTT
CASSSGQPQHF
>TRBV6-5|TRBD1|TRBJ1-2|-
TGTGCCAGCAGTTACACAGTCCCGGGACAGGTTACCTATGGCTACACCTTC
CASSYTVPGQVTYGYTF
>TRBV30|-|TRBJ1-4|-
TGTGCCTGGCGTGGGACCCTAATTGGTGAAAAACTGTTTTTT
CAWRGTLIGEKLFF
>TRBV7-2|TRBD2|TRBJ2-1|few
TGTGCCAGCAGCTTGACTAGCGGGGGGGCGGTTTCGAGAAATGAGCAGTTCTTC
CASSLTSGGAVSRNEQFF
>TRBV28|-|TRBJ1-5|few
TGTGCCAGCAGTCCACAGGCCTATAGCAATCAGCCCCAGCATTTT
CASSPQAYSNQPQHF